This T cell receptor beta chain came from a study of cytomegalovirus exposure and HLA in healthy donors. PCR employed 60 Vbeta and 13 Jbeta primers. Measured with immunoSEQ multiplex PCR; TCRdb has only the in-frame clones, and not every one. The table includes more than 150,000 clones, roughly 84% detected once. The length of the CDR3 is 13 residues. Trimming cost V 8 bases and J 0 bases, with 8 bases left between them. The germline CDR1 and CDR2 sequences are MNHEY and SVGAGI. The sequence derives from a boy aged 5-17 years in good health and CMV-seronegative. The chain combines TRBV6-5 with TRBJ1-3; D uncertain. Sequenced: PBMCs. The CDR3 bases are TGTGCCAGCTGGCCCAGCTCTGGAAACACCATATATTTT. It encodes CASWPSSGNTIYF.